This is a list of T cell receptor beta chains from one sample in a study of early T cells in non-severe SARS-CoV-2 infection. TCRdb passed the 5' RACE reads through MiXCR, listing each CDR3 protein once. The sample includes some 120,000 distinct CDR3 sequences, about 15% of them seen just once. The specimen sequenced was whole blood. The receptors were gathered from an adult who was a healthcare worker with PCR-confirmed SARS-CoV-2 infection or an uninfected control (not recorded which). The conserved cysteine and the conserved F or W are not part of the CDR3 here.

V gene	CDR3 protein
TRBV10-2	ASSESDYNEQF
TRBV20-1	SASRDRVGTEAF
TRBV24-1	ATSDFRGPQETQY
TRBV12-3/TRBV12-4	ASSPRGPLNQPQH
TRBV29-1	SAIIRERTRELF
TRBV20-1	SATGEAPRTDTQY
TRBV9	ASTGNGGANEQF
TRBV7-3	ASRGSGRRADTQY
TRBV12-3/TRBV12-4	ASSLSGGDHNGQF
TRBV7-3	ASSLGQGANYEQY
TRBV12-2	ASRSSQFLYEQY
TRBV6-5	ASSITSGGSSAGELF
TRBV20-1	SAPRDSVENIQY
TRBV29-1	SGLAGTDTQY
TRBV7-2	ASTVKAGANVLT
TRBV12-3/TRBV12-4	ASARGPQETQY
TRBV5-1	ASSSEGGQETQY
TRBV20-1	SAIQGDGTDTQY
TRBV9	ASSVDPRQTQY
TRBV6-2/TRBV6-3	ASGPTGSGALTGELF
TRBV3-1	ASSHDGGTGQY
TRBV30	AWRGQGGREQY
TRBV27	ASSSYSSGNTIY
TRBV4-1	ASSQDSGVGYGYT
TRBV3-1	ASSQVRSSGYNEQF
TRBV11-3	ASSLSVRVLTRVLTFMDTEAF
TRBV5-1	ASSSSGGADTQY
TRBV12-3/TRBV12-4	ANSLSAGGETQY
TRBV3-1	ASSHEGGELF
TRBV20-1	SAIPPGGAYNEQF
TRBV7-9	ASSRTAIAKNIQY
TRBV11-2	ASRRPGQGIYNEQF
TRBV6-4	ASSGLAGAPWGEQF
TRBV12-3/TRBV12-4	ASRVSGGANEQY
TRBV5-8	ASSPRGTGNTIY
TRBV29-1	SVSYGNYGYT
TRBV19	ASNPTGGAAEQY
TRBV20-1	SARDGLAGVQETQY
TRBV3-1	ASSLRGAGAGFTEAF
TRBV9	ASSAQGAKGSPLH
TRBV5-8	ASSLYPRGVEGQY
TRBV30	AWSTTLTDTQY
TRBV7-2	ASSQTTGGNEQF
TRBV4-1	ASSQTQGLISNQPQH
TRBV20-1	SARPHSPDTGELF
TRBV7-2	ASSFPSVSTDTQY
TRBV20-1	SARPTDQETQY
TRBV4-1	ASSRVVNQPQH
TRBV7-3	ASSSGYGEAF
TRBV7-9	ASGRTGGNEQF
TRBV29-1	SVEHPTYGYT
TRBV11-2	ASSLRAGNQPQH
TRBV4-2	ASSQGTENTEAF
TRBV25-1	ASSAPGFYGYT
TRBV4-2	ASSQGGLYNEQF
TRBV18	ASSPTAPNTEAF
TRBV3-1	ASSSQPSEQY
TRBV7-2	ASSLGTQGGEQF
TRBV12-3/TRBV12-4	ASSKGVATEAF
TRBV30	AWSGPRRGIYT